Detailed here is one T cell receptor beta chain. Seattle's cohort entered during active infection and was followed longitudinally. This entry comes from a study of blood T cell repertoires in COVID-19. Study overall: COVID-19 samples, acute and convalescent, were from the United States, Italy and Spain. PBMCs, B-cell-depleted T cells, or T cells provided the cDNA or gDNA that made up the material.

The V end was cut by 3 bases, the J end by 9 bases, with 14 bases between. The CDR3 is made up of 13 amino acids. Germline CDR1 is ENHRY and CDR2 is SYGVKD. In the source study's methods: Estimated nucleated cell counts came from reference gene primer amplification. Repertoires were generated with immunoSEQ multiplex PCR, while TCRdb's copy carries only in-frame clones and drops some. V and J calls and clone size come straight from that table; D and trimming were deduced from the DNA. The repertoire includes around 400,000 clones, about 89% of them detected once, and 2% to 2.5% sits in the top ten. The receptor comes from an older woman with COVID-19, enrolled during active disease. The chain employs TRBV10-3 and TRBJ1-1; no clear D. The specimen was peripheral blood. The CDR3 here is CAISDSGDRKAFF. The DNA for the CDR3 is TGTGCCATCAGTGATTCGGGAGATAGGAAAGCTTTCTTT.